The 10 T cell receptor beta chains given below trace back to one sample, sequenced in a study of blood T cell repertoires in COVID-19. Using immunoSEQ multiplex PCR, the repertoire was profiled, and TCRdb retains in-frame clones only, with some absent. The table shows about 98,000 clones, with 82% occurring only once. Sequencing was done on a sample of peripheral blood. The receptors derive from a man in his sixties or seventies with active or convalescent COVID-19.

The chain uses TRBV2 and TRBJ1-5, with D maybe TRBD1 (6 bases). The length of the CDR3 is 13 residues. Trimming took off 4 bases at V and 6 bases at J, with 10 bases between the two ends. CDR1 is SNHLY, CDR2 FYNNEI, per germline. The CDR3 reads CASSAVGAQPQHF. The CDR3 bases are TGTGCCAGCAGTGCGGTGGGGGCTCAGCCCCAGCATTTT. The variable domain in full, completed from reference TRBV2 and TRBJ1-5, reads EPEVTQTPSHQVTQMGQEVILRCVPISNHLYFYWYRQILGQKVEFLVSFYNNEISEKSEIFDDQFSVERPDGSNFTLKIRSTKLEDSAMYFCASSAVGAQPQHFGDGTRLSIL.

CDR3 in amino acids: CASSPRGGRIETQYF. The CDR3 nucleotides are TGCGCCAGCAGCCCGAGGGGGGGGCGCATCGAGACCCAGTACTTC. J is TRBJ2-5 and V is TRBV5-1; maybe TRBD2 (7 bases). This CDR3 has 15 residues. Deletions cut 4 bases from V and 5 bases from J, with 18 bases between. Germline V gene sequence: CDR1 SGHRS, CDR2 YFSETQ.

The chain uses TRBV6-6 and TRBJ1-3; 7 bases line up with TRBD1. Germline V lookup: CDR1 MNHNY, CDR2 SVGAGI (reference sequence). The trim removed 0 bases at V and 2 bases at J, leaving 4 bases unmatched. The CDR3 runs to 16 residues. CDR3 loop: CASSYSKDRTGNTIYF. CDR3 DNA sequence: TGTGCCAGCAGTTACTCGAAGGACAGGACTGGAAACACCATATATTTT.

The chain recombines TRBV6-2 or TRBV6-3 with TRBJ1-3; possibly TRBD1 for D (5 bases). The ends were cut back, 2 bases at V and 4 bases at J, with 9 bases in the middle. The CDR3 length is 14 residues. The germline CDR1 and CDR2 sequences are MNHEY and SVGEGT. This CDR3 is CASSYAGKGNTIYF. The CDR3 DNA follows: TGTGCCAGCAGTTACGCAGGGAAGGGAAACACCATATATTTT.

The V call is TRBV2, the J call TRBJ2-2, with 7 bases that match TRBD1. The germline V gene has CDR1 SNHLY and CDR2 FYNNEI. V shed 6 bases and J 0 bases; nucleotides not matched to a gene: 4. This CDR3 comprises 15 residues. CDR3 coding DNA: TGTGCCAGCAGCCGACAGGGACCGAACACCGGGGAGCTGTTTTTT. Amino acids: CASSRQGPNTGELFF.

The chain combines TRBV29-1 with TRBJ1-2, with D uncertain. Germline CDR1 reads SQVTM; CDR2 reads ANQGSEA. The CDR3 has 11 residues. The germline V and J ends were trimmed by 4 bases and 7 bases, with 10 bases remaining between them. CDR3 sequence reads: CSVAPGGGYTF. The CDR3 DNA is TGCAGCGTTGCACCGGGTGGTGGCTACACCTTC.

The rearrangement uses TRBV4-3 and TRBJ1-3, with D unclear. The CDR3 totals 16 residues. Between the trimmed V and J ends, which lost 0 bases and 2 bases, there was a span of 11 bases. The V gene's germline CDR1 is LGHNA and CDR2 YSLEER. The CDR3 bases are TGCGCCAGCAGCCAAGATAAGAGAGGGACTGGAAACACCATATATTTT. This translates into CASSQDKRGTGNTIYF.

The J gene is TRBJ2-3, the V gene TRBV24-1; 9 bases are a match to TRBD2. The trim removed 5 bases at V and 1 base at J, leaving 3 bases unmatched. The CDR3 length is 15 residues. Germline CDR1 KGHDR, CDR2 SFDVKD. The CDR3 region has the DNA TGTGCCACCAGTGTGGCTAGCGGGGGCACAGATACGCAGTATTTT. Its protein product is CATSVASGGTDTQYF.

This clone was recorded once. This rearrangement joins TRBV10-3 to TRBJ2-4; 8 bases map to TRBD1. The junction had 6 bases not matched to a gene; V was cut back by 3 bases and J by 2 bases. This CDR3 is 16 amino acids long. Germline V CDR1 and CDR2: ENHRY, SYGVKD. CDR3 in DNA: TGTGCCATCAGTGACCCGGGACAGGAGACCAAAAACATTCAGTACTTC. Its translation: CAISDPGQETKNIQYF.

The J gene is TRBJ1-6, the V gene TRBV3-1 (or the pseudogene TRBV3-2); D is undetermined. The CDR3 length is 13 residues. Trimming stripped 8 bases from V and 2 bases from J, with 7 bases between. Germline values: CDR1 LGHDT, CDR2 YNNKEL (reference sequence). This CDR3 is CASSSAYNSPLHF. In DNA form, the CDR3 reads TGTGCCAGCTCCTCCGCCTATAATTCACCCCTCCACTTT.